Listed below are T cell receptor beta chains from one sample, sequenced in a study of identical twins. Via MiXCR, TCRdb re-called the 5' RACE reads, giving one row per CDR3 protein. Of about 220,000 distinct CDR3 sequences in the sample, around 6.9% are singletons; the top ten hold less than 2%. These same records also appear under a second study, on yellow fever vaccine responses in identical twins.

Specimen: memory (CD45RO+) T cells sorted from blood. The source is a woman under 30 in good health. CDR3s include the opening cysteine and the closing phenylalanine or tryptophan. Fields, in order: CDR3 length, V gene, clone size, J gene, CDR3 protein. Not every row has a clone size; where given, it reads once, few, many or a size class.

16	TRBV27	many	TRBJ2-2	CASSLGQGLTTGELFF
22	TRBV6-2/TRBV6-3	many	TRBJ1-2	CASSSQWTGSPLLPIYGLGYTF
13	TRBV7-9	few	TRBJ1-1	CASSSAGRTEAFF
15	TRBV28	.	TRBJ1-4	CASSQGIRGIEKLFF
12	TRBV4-1	few	TRBJ1-4	CASSQEGEKLFF
21	TRBV10-1	.	TRBJ2-7	CASSPNSGGGVGAEGNYEQYF
16	TRBV24-1	few	TRBJ2-5	CATSELPGPTGETQYF
17	TRBV14	.	TRBJ2-3	CASSHGAFGGARDTQYF
14	TRBV25-1	many	TRBJ2-3	CASSEVGSTDTQYF
17	TRBV5-4	.	TRBJ1-1	CASSPGQGTRGYTEAFF
16	TRBV19	few	TRBJ2-2	CASTTHPGQQTGELFF
15	TRBV3-1	many	TRBJ1-5	CASSQDGSSNQPQHF
15	TRBV12-3/TRBV12-4	many	TRBJ2-1	CASSLDSGAYNEQFF
13	TRBV7-6	.	TRBJ2-1	CASSLALSSEQFF
15	TRBV6-1	many	TRBJ1-5	CASTSRLSSNQPQHF
13	TRBV12-3/TRBV12-4	many	TRBJ2-5	CASRGGLGRDQYF
13	TRBV11-3	.	TRBJ2-1	CASSLTFMDEQFF
19	TRBV9	many	TRBJ2-7	CASSVPGTSYISHSYEQYF
16	TRBV12-5	.	TRBJ2-5	CASGLGDRGRQETQYF
16	TRBV5-1	.	TRBJ2-3	CASSLEFGGATDTQYF
11	TRBV2	few	TRBJ2-7	CASRGRSEQYF
14	TRBV24-1	many	TRBJ2-7	CATSAGTGTYEQYF
16	TRBV6-5	many	TRBJ1-6	CASSYSRNALNSPLHF
14	TRBV5-1	.	TRBJ1-4	CASRLAATNEKLFF
13	TRBV7-2	many	TRBJ2-5	CASRVGIQETQYF
15	TRBV2	many	TRBJ2-1	CASTALTSGEGEQFF
14	TRBV5-1	.	TRBJ2-5	CASTLALGAETQYF
12	TRBV28	.	TRBJ2-1	CLTSGRIFEQFF
16	TRBV6-1	many	TRBJ2-3	CASSDSMAGGRDTQYF
12	TRBV28	.	TRBJ1-6	CASTQRFSPLHF
15	TRBV2	many	TRBJ1-3	CASRDRGKFGNTIYF
14	TRBV5-1	few	TRBJ1-6	CASRTGTLYSPLHF
13	TRBV3-1	.	TRBJ2-7	CASSQDTRAEQYF
15	TRBV20-1	once	TRBJ2-1	CSAEKGQGPHREQFF
15	TRBV6-1	few	TRBJ1-4	CASSEAPTGLGKLFF
14	TRBV7-9	many	TRBJ2-1	CASPAGTPYNEQFF